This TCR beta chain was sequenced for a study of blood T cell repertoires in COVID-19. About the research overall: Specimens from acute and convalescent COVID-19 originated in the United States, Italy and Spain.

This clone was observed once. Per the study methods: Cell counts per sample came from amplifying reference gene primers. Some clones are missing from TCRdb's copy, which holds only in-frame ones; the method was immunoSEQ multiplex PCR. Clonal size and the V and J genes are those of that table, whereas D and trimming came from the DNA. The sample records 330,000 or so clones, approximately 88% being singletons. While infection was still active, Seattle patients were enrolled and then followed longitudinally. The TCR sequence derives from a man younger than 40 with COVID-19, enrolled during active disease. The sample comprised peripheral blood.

The CDR3 coding sequence is TGCGCCAGCAGCCAAGATTTAATGTACGAGCAGTACTTC. Translating gives CASSQDLMYEQYF. The J gene is TRBJ2-7, the V gene TRBV4-3, with D hard to call. This CDR3 is built from 13 residues. Germline CDR1 LGHNA, CDR2 YSLEER. V was pared by 0 bases and J by 4 bases, with 7 bases between.